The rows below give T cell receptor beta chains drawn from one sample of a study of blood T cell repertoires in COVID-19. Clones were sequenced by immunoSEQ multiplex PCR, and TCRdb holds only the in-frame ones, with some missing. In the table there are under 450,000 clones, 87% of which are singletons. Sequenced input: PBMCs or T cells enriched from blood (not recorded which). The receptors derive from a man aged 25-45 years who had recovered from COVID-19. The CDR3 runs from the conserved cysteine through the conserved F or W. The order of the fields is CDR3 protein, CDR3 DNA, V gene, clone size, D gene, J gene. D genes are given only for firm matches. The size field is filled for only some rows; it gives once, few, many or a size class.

CDR3aa: CASWGIGLDTRSTEAFF; CDR3nt: TGTGCCAGCTGGGGTATCGGCTTAGACACTAGGAGCACTGAAGCTTTCTTT; v_gene: TRBV4-2; abundance: -; d_gene: -; j_gene: TRBJ1-1
CDR3aa: CASSFGTATYEQYF; CDR3nt: TGTGCCAGCAGCTTCGGGACAGCTACCTACGAGCAGTACTTC; v_gene: TRBV7-8; abundance: -; d_gene: TRBD1; j_gene: TRBJ2-7
CDR3aa: CASSLGTGGGDTQYF; CDR3nt: TGTGCCAGCAGCTTAGGGACAGGGGGCGGAGATACGCAGTATTTT; v_gene: TRBV11-3; abundance: once; d_gene: TRBD1; j_gene: TRBJ2-3
CDR3aa: CASSQKQGLNEKLFF; CDR3nt: TGTGCCAGCAGCCAGAAACAGGGGTTGAATGAAAAACTGTTTTTT; v_gene: TRBV14; abundance: -; d_gene: TRBD1; j_gene: TRBJ1-4
CDR3aa: CASSLRSGGNIQYF; CDR3nt: TGCGCCAGCAGCTTGCGTTCAGGGGGAAACATTCAGTACTTC; v_gene: TRBV5-1; abundance: -; d_gene: TRBD1; j_gene: TRBJ2-4
CDR3aa: CASSARPGLSYEQYF; CDR3nt: TGTGCCAGCAGCGCCCGGCCAGGCCTTTCCTACGAGCAGTACTTC; v_gene: TRBV7-8; abundance: -; d_gene: -; j_gene: TRBJ2-7
CDR3aa: CASSPGTGGIAGELFF; CDR3nt: TGTGCCAGCAGCCCTGGGACAGGGGGGATAGCCGGGGAGCTGTTTTTT; v_gene: TRBV7-7; abundance: -; d_gene: TRBD1; j_gene: TRBJ2-2
CDR3aa: CASSQSGLMNTEAFF; CDR3nt: TGTGCCAGCAGCCAATCAGGGCTCATGAACACTGAAGCTTTCTTT; v_gene: TRBV3-1/TRBV3-2; abundance: -; d_gene: -; j_gene: TRBJ1-1
CDR3aa: CASSLDRGPLHF; CDR3nt: TGTGCCAGCAGCTTAGATCGAGGACCCCTCCACTTT; v_gene: TRBV11-2; abundance: -; d_gene: -; j_gene: TRBJ1-6
CDR3aa: CSVDSDNSGNTIYF; CDR3nt: TGCAGCGTTGATTCAGACAACTCTGGAAACACCATATATTTT; v_gene: TRBV29-1; abundance: once; d_gene: -; j_gene: TRBJ1-3
CDR3aa: CASSLGTGGSKASGNTIYF; CDR3nt: TGCGCCAGCAGCTTGGGGACAGGGGGATCGAAAGCGTCTGGAAACACCATATATTTT; v_gene: TRBV5-1; abundance: few; d_gene: TRBD1; j_gene: TRBJ1-3
CDR3aa: CASGSGDTQYF; CDR3nt: TGTGCTAGTGGTTCCGGGGATACGCAGTATTTT; v_gene: TRBV12-5; abundance: -; d_gene: -; j_gene: TRBJ2-3
CDR3aa: CASSKVPGYQPQHF; CDR3nt: TGTGCCAGCAGCAAAGTGCCCGGGTATCAGCCCCAGCATTTT; v_gene: TRBV21-1; abundance: -; d_gene: -; j_gene: TRBJ1-5
CDR3aa: CAWRYPREDNYGYTF; CDR3nt: TGTGCCTGGAGATACCCCCGGGAGGACAACTATGGCTACACCTTC; v_gene: TRBV30; abundance: -; d_gene: -; j_gene: TRBJ1-2
CDR3aa: CASSFPGAADTQYF; CDR3nt: TGTGCCAGCAGCTTCCCTGGGGCTGCCGATACGCAGTATTTT; v_gene: TRBV5-6; abundance: -; d_gene: -; j_gene: TRBJ2-3
CDR3aa: CAWMWLGSHSGANVLTF; CDR3nt: TGTGCCTGGATGTGGCTAGGTTCTCACTCTGGGGCCAACGTCCTGACTTTC; v_gene: TRBV30; abundance: -; d_gene: -; j_gene: TRBJ2-6
CDR3aa: CASSRDRGPGYGYTF; CDR3nt: TGTGCCAGCAGTAGGGACAGGGGGCCTGGCTATGGCTACACCTTC; v_gene: TRBV2; abundance: -; d_gene: TRBD1; j_gene: TRBJ1-2
CDR3aa: CASSRTILSYEQYF; CDR3nt: TGTGCCAGCAGTCGGACAATTTTGTCCTACGAGCAGTACTTC; v_gene: TRBV6-5; abundance: -; d_gene: -; j_gene: TRBJ2-7
CDR3aa: CASSHRRQESTGELFF; CDR3nt: TGTGCCAGCAGCCACCGCCGACAGGAGAGCACCGGGGAGCTGTTTTTT; v_gene: TRBV14; abundance: -; d_gene: -; j_gene: TRBJ2-2
CDR3aa: CASSADRNTEAFF; CDR3nt: TGTGCCAGCTCGGCGGACAGGAACACTGAAGCTTTCTTT; v_gene: TRBV18; abundance: -; d_gene: -; j_gene: TRBJ1-1
CDR3aa: CASSLRDRSNTEAFF; CDR3nt: TGTGCCAGCAGTTTAAGGGACAGATCCAACACTGAAGCTTTCTTT; v_gene: TRBV27; abundance: few; d_gene: TRBD1; j_gene: TRBJ1-1
CDR3aa: CASSTPRTVYGYTF; CDR3nt: TGTGCCAGTAGTACCCCCAGGACAGTCTATGGCTACACCTTC; v_gene: TRBV19; abundance: -; d_gene: -; j_gene: TRBJ1-2
CDR3aa: CASSILRTGGKTEAFF; CDR3nt: TGTGCCAGTAGCATACTACGGACAGGGGGCAAGACTGAAGCTTTCTTT; v_gene: TRBV19; abundance: -; d_gene: TRBD1; j_gene: TRBJ1-1
CDR3aa: CASSRESNQPQHF; CDR3nt: TGTGCCAGCAGCAGGGAAAGCAATCAGCCCCAGCATTTT; v_gene: TRBV6-4; abundance: few; d_gene: -; j_gene: TRBJ1-5
CDR3aa: CASSIGGQGYTEAFF; CDR3nt: TGTGCCAGTAGTATAGGGGGGCAGGGCTATACTGAAGCTTTCTTT; v_gene: TRBV19; abundance: once; d_gene: -; j_gene: TRBJ1-1
CDR3aa: CASSPTVYGYTF; CDR3nt: TGTGCCAGCAGCCCGACTGTCTATGGCTACACCTTC; v_gene: TRBV7-9; abundance: -; d_gene: -; j_gene: TRBJ1-2
CDR3aa: CASSSGLRGSISNQPQHF; CDR3nt: TGTGCCAGCAGTTCTGGACTACGTGGGTCTATCAGCAATCAGCCCCAGCATTTT; v_gene: TRBV27; abundance: -; d_gene: -; j_gene: TRBJ1-5
CDR3aa: CASSFGTNTEAFF; CDR3nt: TGTGCCAGCAGCTTCGGGACTAACACTGAAGCTTTCTTT; v_gene: TRBV7-9; abundance: -; d_gene: -; j_gene: TRBJ1-1
CDR3aa: CASSLVSGGSYEQYF; CDR3nt: TGTGCCAGCAGCTTAGTGTCAGGGGGTTCCTACGAGCAGTACTTC; v_gene: TRBV11-2; abundance: -; d_gene: TRBD1; j_gene: TRBJ2-7
CDR3aa: CASSEWWTGESPLHF; CDR3nt: TGTGCCAGCAGTGAATGGTGGACAGGGGAGTCACCCCTCCACTTT; v_gene: TRBV25-1; abundance: -; d_gene: TRBD1; j_gene: TRBJ1-6
CDR3aa: CASSVGGESTDTQYF; CDR3nt: TGTGCCAGCAGCGTAGGGGGGGAGAGCACAGATACGCAGTATTTT; v_gene: TRBV9; abundance: -; d_gene: -; j_gene: TRBJ2-3
CDR3aa: CASSQGGGQPQHF; CDR3nt: TGTGCCAGCTCACAAGGGGGGGGTCAGCCCCAGCATTTT; v_gene: TRBV18; abundance: few; d_gene: -; j_gene: TRBJ1-5
CDR3aa: CALAGSSYNSPLHF; CDR3nt: TGTGCCTTGGCGGGGAGCTCCTATAATTCACCCCTCCACTTT; v_gene: TRBV30; abundance: -; d_gene: -; j_gene: TRBJ1-6
CDR3aa: CASRKTRDRNTEAFF; CDR3nt: TGTGCCAGTAGAAAGACGCGGGACAGGAACACTGAAGCTTTCTTT; v_gene: TRBV19; abundance: -; d_gene: TRBD1; j_gene: TRBJ1-1
CDR3aa: CASSSGRNSPLHF; CDR3nt: TGTGCCAGCAGTTCGGGAAGGAATTCACCCCTCCACTTT; v_gene: TRBV6-5; abundance: -; d_gene: -; j_gene: TRBJ1-6
CDR3aa: CASSAIRTGEGQETQYF; CDR3nt: TGTGCCAGCAGTGCAATTAGGACAGGGGAAGGCCAAGAGACCCAGTACTTC; v_gene: TRBV6-1; abundance: -; d_gene: TRBD1; j_gene: TRBJ2-5
CDR3aa: CASSPYYNSPLHF; CDR3nt: TGTGCCAGCAGCCCCTACTATAATTCACCCCTCCACTTT; v_gene: TRBV11-2; abundance: -; d_gene: -; j_gene: TRBJ1-6
CDR3aa: CASSWGGPGYGYTF; CDR3nt: TGCGCCAGCAGCTGGGGAGGGCCGGGGTATGGCTACACCTTC; v_gene: TRBV5-1; abundance: once; d_gene: -; j_gene: TRBJ1-2
CDR3aa: CAWNPGQGHGYTF; CDR3nt: TGTGCCTGGAACCCCGGACAGGGACATGGCTACACCTTC; v_gene: TRBV30; abundance: -; d_gene: TRBD1; j_gene: TRBJ1-2
CDR3aa: CACPEESGDTQYF; CDR3nt: TGTGCCTGTCCTGAAGAGTCGGGGGATACGCAGTATTTT; v_gene: TRBV30; abundance: -; d_gene: -; j_gene: TRBJ2-3
CDR3aa: CAWGSLNEKLFF; CDR3nt: TGTGCCTGGGGGTCCCTTAATGAAAAACTGTTTTTT; v_gene: TRBV30; abundance: -; d_gene: -; j_gene: TRBJ1-4
CDR3aa: CASSEFGRDYGYTF; CDR3nt: TGTGCCAGCAGTGAATTTGGCAGGGACTATGGCTACACCTTC; v_gene: TRBV6-1; abundance: -; d_gene: -; j_gene: TRBJ1-2
CDR3aa: CASSSRTGADTQYF; CDR3nt: TGTGCCAGCAGCTCAAGAACCGGGGCAGATACGCAGTATTTT; v_gene: TRBV11-3; abundance: -; d_gene: -; j_gene: TRBJ2-3
CDR3aa: CASINVNTEAFF; CDR3nt: TGTGCCAGTATCAATGTGAACACTGAAGCTTTCTTT; v_gene: TRBV19; abundance: few; d_gene: -; j_gene: TRBJ1-1
CDR3aa: CASSGVPPGTGNTEAFF; CDR3nt: TGCGCCAGCAGCGGCGTACCCCCCGGGACAGGGAACACTGAAGCTTTCTTT; v_gene: TRBV5-1; abundance: -; d_gene: TRBD1; j_gene: TRBJ1-1
CDR3aa: CASSLGTGNSNQPQHF; CDR3nt: TGTGCCAGCAGCTTAGGGACAGGTAATAGCAATCAGCCCCAGCATTTT; v_gene: TRBV7-9; abundance: -; d_gene: TRBD1; j_gene: TRBJ1-5
CDR3aa: CASSRRGGTVYGYTF; CDR3nt: TGTGCCAGCAGTAGGAGGGGCGGAACTGTCTATGGCTACACCTTC; v_gene: TRBV6-5; abundance: -; d_gene: -; j_gene: TRBJ1-2
CDR3aa: CASKGLGGDSNQPQHF; CDR3nt: TGTGCCAGTAAAGGATTGGGGGGGGATAGCAATCAGCCCCAGCATTTT; v_gene: TRBV19; abundance: -; d_gene: -; j_gene: TRBJ1-5
CDR3aa: CASSQGGRWQFF; CDR3nt: TGTGCCAGCAGCCAAGGTGGCAGATGGCAGTTCTTC; v_gene: TRBV3-1/TRBV3-2; abundance: -; d_gene: -; j_gene: TRBJ2-1
CDR3aa: CATSRDLGAHYNSPLHF; CDR3nt: TGTGCCACCAGCAGAGATCTAGGGGCGCACTATAATTCACCCCTCCACTTT; v_gene: TRBV15; abundance: -; d_gene: -; j_gene: TRBJ1-6
CDR3aa: CASSVSGGTDTQYF; CDR3nt: TGCGCCAGCAGTGTGAGCGGGGGAACAGATACGCAGTATTTT; v_gene: TRBV10-1; abundance: once; d_gene: TRBD2; j_gene: TRBJ2-3
CDR3aa: CASSPGTGQMNTEAFF; CDR3nt: TGCGCCAGCAGCCCCGGGACAGGGCAGATGAACACTGAAGCTTTCTTT; v_gene: TRBV4-1; abundance: -; d_gene: TRBD1; j_gene: TRBJ1-1
CDR3aa: CASSVEKGANTEAFF; CDR3nt: TGTGCCAGCAGCGTAGAAAAGGGAGCGAACACTGAAGCTTTCTTT; v_gene: TRBV9; abundance: few; d_gene: -; j_gene: TRBJ1-1
CDR3aa: CASTGTGSEKLFF; CDR3nt: TGTGCCAGTACCGGGACAGGGAGTGAAAAACTGTTTTTT; v_gene: TRBV19; abundance: -; d_gene: TRBD1; j_gene: TRBJ1-4
CDR3aa: CASSWDRFTEAFF; CDR3nt: TGTGCCAGCAGTTGGGACAGGTTCACTGAAGCTTTCTTT; v_gene: TRBV5-5; abundance: -; d_gene: TRBD1; j_gene: TRBJ1-1
CDR3aa: CASIGTVRDRDF; CDR3nt: TGTGCCAGCATCGGAACTGTCCGGGACAGGGATTTC; v_gene: TRBV2; abundance: -; d_gene: TRBD1; j_gene: TRBJ2-7